The rows below give T cell receptor beta chains drawn from one sample of a study of human thymus T cells. Only in-frame clones appear in the TCRdb table, and some are missing; sequencing was by immunoSEQ multiplex PCR. The sample shows tens of thousands of clones, 90% to 95% of them seen only once. Material: blood. The receptors shown here come from a boy younger than two with a congenital heart defect but otherwise immunologically healthy. The CDR3 runs from the conserved cysteine through the conserved F or W. A D gene is named only where the DNA matches it firmly. A row's size may be missing; if present it is once, few, many or a size class.

>TRBV7-7|TRBJ2-1|.|.|13
TGTGCCAGCAGCTTAGAAAACGGCAATGAGCAGTTCTTC
CASSLENGNEQFF
>TRBV5-4|TRBJ1-5|.|.|13
TGTGCCAGCAGCTTTAGTCCCGATCAGCCCCAGCATTTT
CASSFSPDQPQHF
>TRBV4-2|TRBJ2-1|.|.|13
TGTGCCAGCAGCCAAGAAAGGAACAATGAGCAGTTCTTC
CASSQERNNEQFF
>TRBV28|TRBJ2-2|.|.|13
TGTGCCAGCAGTTTATGGGCCACCGGGGAGCTGTTTTTT
CASSLWATGELFF
>TRBV7-9|TRBJ1-4|.|.|13
TGTGCCATCGGGGGGTATGTGGGTGAAAAACTGTTTTTT
CAIGGYVGEKLFF
>TRBV18|TRBJ2-1|TRBD2|once|15
TGTGCCAGCTCACCACCGCGGGGGGGCCAGAATGAGCAGTTCTTC
CASSPPRGGQNEQFF
>TRBV12-5|TRBJ2-7|TRBD1|once|12
TGTGCTAGTGGGACAGGGGGCTACGAGCAGTACTTC
CASGTGGYEQYF
>TRBV4-2|TRBJ2-2|.|.|16
TGTGCCAGCAGCCAAGATTCGGCGGCGAACACCGGGGAGCTGTTTTTT
CASSQDSAANTGELFF
>TRBV10-3|TRBJ1-1|.|few|12
TGTGCCATCAGTCCGGGAGGCAGAGAAGCTTTCTTT
CAISPGGREAFF
>TRBV28|TRBJ2-1|.|.|11
TGTGCCAGCAGTTTTAGCAATGAGCAGTTCTTC
CASSFSNEQFF
>TRBV6-1|TRBJ2-5|TRBD2|.|14
TGTGCCAGCAGTGATGCGGGGGGCCCAGAGACCCAGTACTTC
CASSDAGGPETQYF